The 20 T cell receptor beta chains below come from one sample, sequenced in a study of T cell responses to AZD1222 COVID-19 vaccine. Sequencing used immunoSEQ multiplex PCR; TCRdb keeps in-frame clones, though not all of them. This sample has about 85,000 clones; around 90% occur once, and the top ten carry approximately 2%. Sequencing was performed on peripheral blood, taken on day 0 of AZD1222 vaccination. The receptors stem from an adult in good health.

A single count supports this clone. The chain has TRBV9 and TRBJ2-5; no clear D gene. The CDR3 contains 14 residues. V was shortened by 0 bases and J by 1 base, with 7 bases between the two germline ends. Germline loops: CDR1 SGDLS, CDR2 YYNGEE. CDR3 in DNA: TGTGCCAGCAGCGTAGCGGGCGTCCAAGAGACCCAGTACTTC. Residues: CASSVAGVQETQYF.

V gene TRBV5-1 combines with J gene TRBJ2-2; D not certain. Trimming pared 2 bases from V and 3 bases from J, leaving 2 bases between. CDR1 SGHRS and CDR2 YFSETQ come from the germline V gene. The CDR3 has 12 amino acids. The CDR3, as DNA: TGCGCCAGCAGCTTTGACACCGGGGAGCTGTTTTTT. This translates into CASSFDTGELFF.

The CDR3, as DNA: TGTGCCAGCAGCTCGGACAGGGGGTTCTACGAGCAGTACTTC. Translation gives CASSSDRGFYEQYF. The rearrangement joins TRBV7-2 to TRBJ2-7; TRBD1 matches at 10 bases. The CDR3 runs 14 residues. V lost 4 bases and J lost 3; bases outside the gene matches: 3. Germline V gene lookup returns CDR1 SGHTA and CDR2 FQGNSA.

The chain links TRBV3-1 (or the pseudogene TRBV3-2) to TRBJ2-7; D tentatively fits TRBD1 or TRBD2 (5 bases each). This CDR3 region has 15 residues. Germline V gene lookup returns CDR1 LGHDT and CDR2 YNNKEL (reference sequence). The V end was cut by 1 base, the J end by 7 bases, with 17 bases between. CDR3 sequence (DNA): TGTGCCAGCAGCCAAGGGGGACGGACCCTTCAGGAGCAGTACTTC. It specifies CASSQGGRTLQEQYF.

This chain connects TRBV15 to TRBJ2-1, with TRBD2 matching 8 bases. Germline values: CDR1 LNHNV, CDR2 YYDKDF (reference sequence). Germline trimming cut 0 bases from V and 1 base from J; bases unmatched to any gene: 5. This CDR3 is built from 17 residues. The CDR3 sequence: CATSRDSLAGSYNEQFF. DNA for the CDR3: TGTGCCACCAGCAGAGACAGCTTAGCGGGATCCTACAATGAGCAGTTCTTC.

The V call is TRBV25-1, the J call TRBJ1-3, with D possibly TRBD1 on 6 matching bases. Trimming cost V 4 bases and J 0 bases, with 10 bases left between them. This CDR3 comprises 15 residues. Per the germline V gene, CDR1 is MGHDK and CDR2 is SYGVNS. The CDR3: CASSVGALSGNTIYF. The CDR3 DNA sequence: TGTGCCAGCAGTGTGGGGGCCCTCTCTGGAAACACCATATATTTT.

CDR3 sequence: CASSLGQLDNSPLHF. The CDR3 DNA follows: TGCGCCAGCAGCTTGGGGCAGCTGGATAATTCACCCCTCCACTTT. This chain uses TRBV5-1 with TRBJ1-6; D unresolved. V was cut by 0 bases and J by 5 bases, with 9 bases left in between. Per the germline V gene, CDR1 is SGHRS and CDR2 is YFSETQ. The CDR3 spans 15 residues.

In DNA form, the CDR3 reads TGTGCCACCAGTGATCCGACGACAGTTACCGGGGAGCTGTTTTTT. Protein product: CATSDPTTVTGELFF. This rearrangement joins TRBV24-1 to TRBJ2-2, with a weak D call TRBD1 (5 bases). The CDR3 has 15 residues. Germline assignment: CDR1 KGHDR and CDR2 SFDVKD. With 3 bases removed from V and 5 bases from J, the gap between germline ends came to 12 bases.

V gene TRBV5-1 combines with J gene TRBJ1-3, with TRBD1 identical over 12 bases. Germline-derived CDR1 and CDR2 are SGHRS and YFSETQ. The CDR3 has 18 residues. The junction had 12 bases not matched to a gene; V was cut back by 4 bases and J by 4 bases. The CDR3 sequence is CASSRTAPGQGAGNTIYF. In DNA, the CDR3 is TGCGCCAGCAGCCGCACAGCTCCGGGACAGGGGGCAGGAAACACCATATATTTT. Full variable domain (outside the CDR3, taken from reference TRBV5-1 and TRBJ1-3): KAGVTQTPRYLIKTRGQQVTLSCSPISGHRSVSWYQQTPGQGLQFLFEYFSETQRNKGNFPGRFSGRQFSNSRSEMNVSTLELGDSALYLCASSRTAPGQGAGNTIYFGEGSWLTVV.

This chain joins TRBV18 and TRBJ1-1; possibly TRBD1 for D (5 bases). V lost 1 base and J 0 bases, leaving 12 bases between the germline ends. The CDR3 contains 16 residues. Germline V gene lookup returns CDR1 KGHSH and CDR2 LQKENI. The CDR3 DNA reads TGTGCCAGCTCACCACGGGGGACGGACATGAACACTGAAGCTTTCTTT. Its protein product is CASSPRGTDMNTEAFF.

The rearrangement uses TRBV30 and TRBJ1-1; D not certain. Germline CDR1 and CDR2: GTSNPN and SVGIG (reference sequence). The ends were cut back, 3 bases at V and 7 bases at J, with 15 bases in the middle. The CDR3 length is 13 residues. The CDR3 spells CAWRMTPTYEAFF. CDR3 bases: TGTGCCTGGAGGATGACCCCAACCTATGAAGCTTTCTTT.

The V call is TRBV9, the J call TRBJ1-2, with 8 nucleotides matching TRBD1. Germline values: CDR1 SGDLS, CDR2 YYNGEE. V shed 0 bases, J shed 1 base, and the junction held 5 bases outside the gene matches. The CDR3 sequence is 16 residues long. The CDR3 DNA sequence: TGTGCCAGCAGCGTAGGGTCGACAGGGGTTAACTATGGCTACACCTTC. Encoded protein: CASSVGSTGVNYGYTF.

This chain connects TRBV5-1 to TRBJ2-3; TRBD1 or TRBD2 may be the D gene (6 bases each). This CDR3 comprises 16 residues. Germline CDR1 reads SGHRS; CDR2 reads YFSETQ. Trimming stripped 0 bases from V and 1 base from J, with 12 bases between. The chain's CDR3 is CASSLAGAGGTDTQYF. The CDR3 DNA reads as TGCGCCAGCAGCTTGGCGGGGGCCGGGGGCACAGATACGCAGTATTTT.

V usage is TRBV28 and J usage is TRBJ1-1; D not resolved. This CDR3 is 12 amino acids long. Trimming shortened V by 7 bases and J by 7 bases, and 13 bases separated the two germline ends. Germline CDR1 is MDHEN and CDR2 is SYDVKM. The CDR3 sequence: CASTLVGGEAFF. DNA for the CDR3: TGTGCCAGCACCCTAGTGGGTGGTGAAGCTTTCTTT.

The rearrangement joins TRBV20-1 to TRBJ1-2, with D unclear. CDR1 and CDR2 from the germline V gene are DFQATT and SNEGSKA (reference sequence). This CDR3 is built from 10 residues. V lost 5 bases, J lost 8 bases, and 9 bases lay in between. Written as DNA, the CDR3 is TGCAGTGCTCCAGGTTGGGGCTACACCTTC. Translating gives CSAPGWGYTF.

CDR3 loop: CASGNQIGDTQYF. Written as DNA, the CDR3 is TGTGCCAGCGGCAACCAGATCGGGGATACGCAGTATTTT. The chain carries TRBV12-3 or TRBV12-4 and TRBJ2-3, with D uncertain. This CDR3 contains 13 residues. Trimming removed 8 bases from V and 6 bases from J, with 15 bases in between.

The genes are TRBV3-1 (or the pseudogene TRBV3-2) and TRBJ2-3; the D call may be TRBD1 or TRBD2 (6 bases each). The germline V gene has CDR1 LGHDT and CDR2 YNNKEL (reference sequence). The CDR3 extends over 14 amino acids. Trimming pared 3 bases from V and 5 bases from J, leaving 12 bases between. CDR3 bases: TGTGCCAGCAGCCAGGGGGGCCGGGGAGATACGCAGTATTTT. It codes for CASSQGGRGDTQYF.

This rearrangement joins TRBV7-8 to TRBJ1-1; TRBD1 aligns across 8 bases. The CDR3 length is 12 residues. J lost 11 bases, V lost 4 bases, and 6 bases had no gene match. From germline, CDR1 is SGHVS and CDR2 FQNEAQ. CDR3 sequence (DNA): TGTGCCAGCAGCTGGAAGACAGGGGTGGCTTTCTTT. Translating it yields CASSWKTGVAFF.

The CDR3 protein is CATSRGGTNEQFF. In DNA form, the CDR3 reads TGTGCCACCAGTAGAGGGGGGACCAATGAGCAGTTCTTC. This chain connects TRBV24-1 to TRBJ2-1, with D perhaps being TRBD1 or TRBD2 (6 bases each). Trimming cost V 6 bases and J 6 bases, with 11 bases left between them. The CDR3 loop spans 13 amino acids. The germline V gene encodes CDR1 KGHDR and CDR2 SFDVKD.

This chain uses TRBV11-2 with TRBJ1-2, with no clear D. Germline lookup yields CDR1 SGHAT and CDR2 FQNNGV. With 6 bases removed from V and 0 bases from J, the gap between germline ends came to 8 bases. The CDR3 covers 13 residues. In DNA form, the CDR3 reads TGTGCCAGCAGGGGAGCCGCTAACTATGGCTACACCTTC. Its translation is CASRGAANYGYTF.